This TCR beta chain was found in a study of blood T cell repertoires in COVID-19. Whole-study context: Some COVID-19 samples were acute and others convalescent; all came from the United States, Italy and Spain.

Sequencing was performed with immunoSEQ multiplex PCR; in TCRdb, only in-frame clones are kept and a portion is missing. The sample has a few hundred thousand clones, over 75% seen once. Resolution of symptoms, clearance, or two negative PCRs was present in recovered Cohort 3 donors. The CDR3 consists of 18 residues. J gave up 3 bases and V 1 base, and 7 bases lay outside the gene matches. CDR1 is SEHNR and CDR2 is FQNEAQ in the germline V gene (reference sequence). The source is a man between 25 and 39 years old who had recovered from COVID-19. The sequencing input was PBMCs or T cells enriched from blood (not recorded which). The chain carries TRBV7-9 and TRBJ2-7, with 15 bases aligning to TRBD2. The CDR3 spells CASSLGTSGGAYGYEQYF. The CDR3, as DNA: TGTGCCAGCAGCTTAGGGACTAGCGGGGGGGCTTACGGCTACGAGCAGTACTTC.